One sample yielded the 12 T cell receptor beta chains listed below, sequenced in a study of control samples from healthy donors and cancer patients. The data were produced by immunoSEQ multiplex PCR, yet TCRdb's version contains in-frame clones alone and is incomplete. Of 150,000 to 190,000 clones listed, roughly 92% are singletons. Material for sequencing was blood. All receptors derive from a man aged 45-60 years in good health.

This clone was seen once. The J gene is TRBJ1-2, the V gene TRBV6-5; D unclear. In germline, CDR1 is MNHEY, CDR2 SVGAGI. Trimming removed 6 bases at V and 7 bases at J, with 15 bases between. This CDR3 contains 13 residues. The CDR3 nucleotides are TGTGCCAGCAGGCCAAGTAGGGAAAGTGGCTACACCTTC. Its protein product is CASRPSRESGYTF.

The genes are TRBV5-6 and TRBJ2-7; 10 nucleotides agree with TRBD1. CDR1 is SGHDT and CDR2 is YYEEEE in the germline V gene. The CDR3 consists of 16 residues. V lost 0 bases to trimming and J lost 0 bases; unmatched junction nucleotides: 3. The DNA of the CDR3 is TGTGCCAGCAGCTTGGGGGGGACAGGGGACTCCTACGAGCAGTACTTC. Protein sequence: CASSLGGTGDSYEQYF. Based on the CDR3 plus reference TRBV5-6 and TRBJ2-7, the full variable domain is DAGVTQSPTHLIKTRGQQVTLRCSPKSGHDTVSWYQQALGQGPQFIFQYYEEEERQRGNFPDRFSGHQFPNYSSELNVNALLLGDSALYLCASSLGGTGDSYEQYFGPGTRLTVT.

This chain joins TRBV28 and TRBJ2-1; tentatively, D is TRBD2 (5 bases). Germline CDR1 is MDHEN and CDR2 is SYDVKM. The CDR3 runs to 16 residues. V was trimmed by 3 bases and J by 0 bases, leaving 12 bases between them. The CDR3 coding sequence is TGTGCCAGCAGTTTCATTAGCGCGATCTCCTACAATGAGCAGTTCTTC. Its translation is CASSFISAISYNEQFF.

The DNA of the CDR3 is TGCAGCGTTGAATTCTTCCGGCAGGGGCAGTACTTC. Its translation is CSVEFFRQGQYF. This sequence joins TRBV29-1 and TRBJ2-7; D possibly corresponds to TRBD1 (5 bases). Germline CDR1 and CDR2: SQVTM and ANQGSEA. V was pared by 2 bases and J by 9 bases, with 14 bases between. This CDR3 comprises 12 residues.

The CDR3 bases are TGTGCCAGTAGCATGAGAAGGCAGGGTTTGACCTACGAGCAGTACTTC. Amino acid sequence: CASSMRRQGLTYEQYF. J is TRBJ2-7 and V is TRBV19; tentative D call: TRBD1 (5 bases). Germline CDR1 LNHDA, CDR2 SQIVND (reference sequence). Between the trimmed V and J ends, which lost 6 bases and 2 bases, there was a span of 20 bases. The CDR3 contains 16 residues.

The rearrangement links TRBV7-6 to TRBJ2-2, with 9 bases identical to TRBD2. This CDR3 is built from 18 residues. Germline assignment: CDR1 SGHVS and CDR2 FNYEAQ. V lost 6 bases and J lost 2; bases outside the gene matches: 13. CDR3 residues: CASSFRRAGGPNTGELFF. The CDR3, as DNA: TGTGCCAGCAGTTTCCGCCGGGCGGGAGGGCCAAACACCGGGGAGCTGTTTTTT.

The J gene is TRBJ1-6, the V gene TRBV19; D is uncertain. Germline V gene data show CDR1 as LNHDA and CDR2 as SQIVND (reference sequence). V was shortened by 3 bases and J by 5 bases, with 14 bases between the two germline ends. This CDR3 spans 16 amino acids. The CDR3 reads CASSIAHRSDNSPLHF. For the CDR3, the DNA is TGTGCCAGTAGTATCGCACACCGGTCGGATAATTCACCCCTCCACTTT.

This chain uses TRBV6-5 with TRBJ1-2; 9 bases agree with TRBD1. CDR1 is MNHEY, CDR2 SVGAGI, per germline. There are 11 residues in the CDR3. V shed 9 bases and J 8 bases; nucleotides not matched to a gene: 4. This CDR3 is CARGTGSGYTF. The CDR3 region has the DNA TGTGCCAGGGGGACAGGGAGCGGCTACACCTTC.

This chain connects TRBV27 to TRBJ2-7; no reliable D call. The germline CDR1 and CDR2 sequences are MNHEY and SMNVEV (reference sequence). With 6 bases removed from V and 6 bases from J, the gap between germline ends came to 12 bases. This CDR3 contains 12 residues. The CDR3 spells CASSSTVGEQYF. CDR3 coding DNA: TGTGCCAGCAGCTCCACGGTTGGCGAGCAGTACTTC.

V is TRBV28 and J is TRBJ2-7; 10 positions match TRBD1. The CDR3 consists of 15 residues. The germline V gene has CDR1 MDHEN and CDR2 SYDVKM. J lost 6 bases, V lost 4 bases, and 9 bases had no gene match. The CDR3 here is CASSSAGQGNGEQYF. Here the CDR3 DNA reads TGTGCCAGCAGTTCCGCGGGACAGGGGAACGGCGAGCAGTACTTC.

The chain joins TRBV9 to TRBJ2-2; 7 bases align to TRBD1. The germline gives CDR1 SGDLS, CDR2 YYNGEE. J lost 1 base, V lost 2 bases, and 5 bases had no gene match. The CDR3 is 16 amino acids. The CDR3 loop is CASSVGQAMNTGELFF. The CDR3 bases are TGTGCCAGCAGCGTCGGACAGGCAATGAACACCGGGGAGCTGTTTTTT.

The chain employs TRBV28 and TRBJ2-3, with D unclear. CDR3 length: 16 amino acids. CDR1 is MDHEN, CDR2 SYDVKM, per germline. The V and J ends lost 5 bases and 0 bases respectively, with 15 bases between them. The CDR3 sequence: CASSPSGRPSTDTQYF. The CDR3, as DNA: TGTGCCAGCAGTCCCTCCGGTCGCCCAAGCACAGATACGCAGTATTTT. The complete variable domain, with remaining parts taken from reference TRBV28 and TRBJ2-3, reads DVKVTQSSRYLVKRTGEKVFLECVQDMDHENMFWYRQDPGLGLRLIYFSYDVKMKEKGDIPEGYSVSREKKERFSLILESASTNQTSMYLCASSPSGRPSTDTQYFGPGTRLTVL.